These 19 T cell receptor beta chains share one sample of origin, sequenced in a study of T cells after yellow fever vaccination. TCRdb ran MiXCR on the 5' RACE reads and lists one entry per CDR3 protein. The sample contains fewer than 450,000 distinct CDR3 sequences, under 14% of which appear only once. Source: PBMCs, taken on the day of the first yellow fever vaccination. These receptors were taken from a man aged 18 to 30 who received the YFV17D yellow fever vaccine.

The V and J genes are TRBV29-1 and TRBJ1-5; no reliable D call. V lost 4 bases and J 5 bases, leaving 9 bases between the germline ends. From germline, CDR1 is SQVTM and CDR2 ANQGSEA. The CDR3 consists of 12 residues. CDR3 amino acids: CSVGENDQPQHF. The DNA for the CDR3 is TGCAGCGTTGGAGAGAACGATCAGCCCCAGCATTTT.

The chain combines TRBV7-2 with TRBJ1-6; D remains unclear. Looked up from germline, CDR1 is SGHTA and CDR2 is FQGNSA. Trimming left V 5 bases short and J 7 bases short, with 12 bases between. The CDR3 sequence is 14 residues long. This CDR3 reads CASSPDSGNSPLHF. CDR3 sequence (DNA): TGTGCCAGCAGCCCCGATAGCGGCAATTCACCCCTCCACTTT.

This clonotype was seen more than once but under ten times. V gene TRBV4-1 combines with J gene TRBJ2-2, with TRBD1 matching over 9 bases. Germline V gives CDR1 MGHRA, CDR2 YSYEKL. V lost 4 bases and J lost 6; bases outside the gene matches: 6. The length of the CDR3 is 15 residues. CDR3 in DNA: TGCGCCAGCAGCCCGGGGACAGGGATGGCCGGGGAGCTGTTTTTT. Its translation: CASSPGTGMAGELFF.

The table lists this clonotype with a few counts. V gene TRBV4-2 combines with J gene TRBJ2-1; TRBD2 matches 7 bases. Germline-derived CDR1 and CDR2 are LGHNA and YNFKEQ. J lost 7 bases, V lost 1 base, and 13 bases had no gene match. CDR3 length equals 17 residues. CDR3 bases: TGTGCCAGCAGCCAAGGGCCCCGTGGGGGGGTATGGAATGAGCAGTTCTTC. This translates into CASSQGPRGGVWNEQFF.

This clonotype was detected only a few times. This sequence joins TRBV6-5 and TRBJ1-2, with D perhaps matching TRBD1 (5 bases). The CDR3 runs to 17 residues. Germline lookup yields CDR1 MNHEY and CDR2 SVGAGI. Deletions cut 2 bases from V and 0 bases from J, with 16 bases between. The CDR3 nucleotides read TGTGCCAGCAGTTACACCAGGGAACACCAACCTAACTATGGCTACACCTTC. Its protein product is CASSYTREHQPNYGYTF.

The V gene is TRBV9, the J gene TRBJ1-4; D uncertain. Trimming took off 3 bases at V and 7 bases at J, with 4 bases between the two ends. This CDR3 comprises 11 residues. Germline V gene lookup returns CDR1 SGDLS and CDR2 YYNGEE. The CDR3 is CASSAGEKLFF. The CDR3 DNA follows: TGTGCCAGCAGCGCGGGTGAAAAACTGTTTTTT.

The gene calls are TRBV4-1 and TRBJ1-6; TRBD1 agrees at 8 bases. Per germline, CDR1 MGHRA and CDR2 YSYEKL. V trimming: 6 bases; J trimming: 10 bases; junction bases outside the gene matches: 11. The CDR3 is 15 amino acids. CDR3 in DNA: TGCGCCAGCAGAACAGGGGGGCGGCTTGAATCACCCCTCCACTTT. Amino acids: CASRTGGRLESPLHF.

The rearrangement joins TRBV6-5 to TRBJ2-5; 7 bases map to TRBD1. Per the germline V gene, CDR1 is MNHEY and CDR2 is SVGAGI. The junction had 13 bases not matched to a gene; V was cut back by 2 bases and J by 7 bases. The CDR3 consists of 16 residues. Written as DNA, the CDR3 is TGTGCCAGCAGTTACACCGGGACAGCCTCCCCAGGGACCCAGTACTTC. Its protein is CASSYTGTASPGTQYF.

The chain joins TRBV5-1 to TRBJ2-5, with unresolved D. Trimming cost V 2 bases and J 5 bases, with 13 bases left between them. The CDR3 consists of 14 residues. Per germline, CDR1 SGHRS and CDR2 YFSETQ. The CDR3 coding sequence is TGCGCCAGCAGCTTCGCCCTGTCACCTGAGACCCAGTACTTC. Amino acids: CASSFALSPETQYF.

This clonotype was observed many times. The rearrangement joins TRBV27 to TRBJ2-1; 8 bases agree with TRBD2. The V segment lost 4 bases and the J segment 2 bases; nucleotides outside the gene matches: 4. This CDR3 contains 15 residues. CDR1 is MNHEY and CDR2 is SMNVEV in the germline V gene (reference sequence). The CDR3 region has the DNA TGTGCCAGCAGTTCCATACTAGCGGCCTACAATGAGCAGTTCTTC. As protein: CASSSILAAYNEQFF.

This clonotype was seen only a few times. The chain carries TRBV7-2 and TRBJ1-6; D ambiguous. The CDR3 totals 15 residues. Germline V lookup: CDR1 SGHTA, CDR2 FQGNSA. V lost 1 base to trimming and J lost 4 bases, with 8 bases between them. DNA for the CDR3: TGTGCCAGCAGCTTAGATCTGGGGTATAATTCACCCCTCCACTTT. Amino acid sequence: CASSLDLGYNSPLHF.

This clonotype came up a few times. The chain couples TRBV29-1 to TRBJ2-7; unclear D gene. The CDR3 has 11 residues. Trimming took off 6 bases at V and 4 bases at J, with 10 bases between the two ends. Germline V gene data show CDR1 as SQVTM and CDR2 as ANQGSEA. CDR3 coding DNA: TGCAGCGTGGGGTCCGATTACGAGCAGTACTTC. Amino acid sequence: CSVGSDYEQYF.

The chain has TRBV30 and TRBJ2-2, with 12 bases aligning to TRBD2. Germline values: CDR1 GTSNPN, CDR2 SVGIG (reference sequence). This CDR3 region has 20 residues. Trimming took 4 bases from V and 0 from J; bases not matched to a gene: 15. CDR3 region: CAWTAGASGGALTNTGELFF. The CDR3 region has the DNA TGTGCCTGGACGGCGGGAGCTAGCGGGGGGGCCCTGACGAACACCGGGGAGCTGTTTTTT.

J is TRBJ1-3 and V is TRBV27; D not certain. Deletions cut 3 bases from V and 2 bases from J, with 11 bases between. In germline, CDR1 is MNHEY, CDR2 SMNVEV (reference sequence). The CDR3 is 15 residues long. The DNA for the CDR3 is TGTGCCAGCAGTTTCTCCGGATTAACTGGAAACACCATATATTTT. Translation: CASSFSGLTGNTIYF.

The chain recombines TRBV7-9 with TRBJ1-1, with 9 bases aligning to TRBD1. CDR1 SEHNR and CDR2 FQNEAQ come from the germline V gene (reference sequence). Trimming took 2 bases from V and 0 from J; bases not matched to a gene: 4. The CDR3 is 16 residues long. CDR3 nucleotides: TGTGCCAGCAGCTTATGGGGACAGGGACTGAACACTGAAGCTTTCTTT. Encoded protein: CASSLWGQGLNTEAFF.

The J gene is TRBJ1-6, the V gene TRBV5-1, with D possibly being TRBD1 (5 bases). Germline V gene data show CDR1 as SGHRS and CDR2 as YFSETQ. This CDR3 spans 12 amino acids. Trimming removed 2 bases from V and 19 bases from J, with 16 bases in between. The CDR3 sequence: CASSLEGRQFHF. The CDR3 nucleotides read TGCGCCAGCAGCTTAGAGGGGAGGCAATTTCACTTT.

This clonotype was detected a few times. The chain employs TRBV5-8 and TRBJ2-5, with unresolved D. The CDR3 runs 15 residues. The V gene's germline CDR1 is SGHTS and CDR2 YDEGEE. The V and J ends lost 5 bases and 2 bases respectively, with 16 bases between them. CDR3 nucleotides: TGTGCCAGCAGACTCCCGGTGGGGATACAAGAGACCCAGTACTTC. Translation: CASRLPVGIQETQYF.

The rearrangement uses TRBV12-3 or TRBV12-4 and TRBJ1-5, with D perhaps TRBD1 (5 bases). This CDR3 contains 14 residues. Trimming removed 7 bases at V and 7 bases at J, with 17 bases between. This CDR3 reads CASTSRGITQPQHF. CDR3 nucleotides: TGTGCCAGCACTTCTCGGGGGATAACCCAGCCCCAGCATTTT.

This sequence joins TRBV15 and TRBJ1-2; D remains ambiguous. The germline CDR1 and CDR2 sequences are LNHNV and YYDKDF (reference sequence). The CDR3 has 12 residues. The V and J ends lost 0 bases and 5 bases respectively, with 4 bases between them. CDR3 residues: CATSREEYGYTF. Here the CDR3 DNA reads TGTGCCACCAGCAGAGAAGAATATGGCTACACCTTC. The whole variable domain, remainder taken from reference TRBV15 and TRBJ1-2, is DAMVIQNPRYQVTQFGKPVTLSCSQTLNHNVMYWYQQKSSQAPKLLFHYYDKDFNNEADTPDNFQSRRPNTSFCFLDIRSPGLGDTAMYLCATSREEYGYTFGSGTRLTVV.